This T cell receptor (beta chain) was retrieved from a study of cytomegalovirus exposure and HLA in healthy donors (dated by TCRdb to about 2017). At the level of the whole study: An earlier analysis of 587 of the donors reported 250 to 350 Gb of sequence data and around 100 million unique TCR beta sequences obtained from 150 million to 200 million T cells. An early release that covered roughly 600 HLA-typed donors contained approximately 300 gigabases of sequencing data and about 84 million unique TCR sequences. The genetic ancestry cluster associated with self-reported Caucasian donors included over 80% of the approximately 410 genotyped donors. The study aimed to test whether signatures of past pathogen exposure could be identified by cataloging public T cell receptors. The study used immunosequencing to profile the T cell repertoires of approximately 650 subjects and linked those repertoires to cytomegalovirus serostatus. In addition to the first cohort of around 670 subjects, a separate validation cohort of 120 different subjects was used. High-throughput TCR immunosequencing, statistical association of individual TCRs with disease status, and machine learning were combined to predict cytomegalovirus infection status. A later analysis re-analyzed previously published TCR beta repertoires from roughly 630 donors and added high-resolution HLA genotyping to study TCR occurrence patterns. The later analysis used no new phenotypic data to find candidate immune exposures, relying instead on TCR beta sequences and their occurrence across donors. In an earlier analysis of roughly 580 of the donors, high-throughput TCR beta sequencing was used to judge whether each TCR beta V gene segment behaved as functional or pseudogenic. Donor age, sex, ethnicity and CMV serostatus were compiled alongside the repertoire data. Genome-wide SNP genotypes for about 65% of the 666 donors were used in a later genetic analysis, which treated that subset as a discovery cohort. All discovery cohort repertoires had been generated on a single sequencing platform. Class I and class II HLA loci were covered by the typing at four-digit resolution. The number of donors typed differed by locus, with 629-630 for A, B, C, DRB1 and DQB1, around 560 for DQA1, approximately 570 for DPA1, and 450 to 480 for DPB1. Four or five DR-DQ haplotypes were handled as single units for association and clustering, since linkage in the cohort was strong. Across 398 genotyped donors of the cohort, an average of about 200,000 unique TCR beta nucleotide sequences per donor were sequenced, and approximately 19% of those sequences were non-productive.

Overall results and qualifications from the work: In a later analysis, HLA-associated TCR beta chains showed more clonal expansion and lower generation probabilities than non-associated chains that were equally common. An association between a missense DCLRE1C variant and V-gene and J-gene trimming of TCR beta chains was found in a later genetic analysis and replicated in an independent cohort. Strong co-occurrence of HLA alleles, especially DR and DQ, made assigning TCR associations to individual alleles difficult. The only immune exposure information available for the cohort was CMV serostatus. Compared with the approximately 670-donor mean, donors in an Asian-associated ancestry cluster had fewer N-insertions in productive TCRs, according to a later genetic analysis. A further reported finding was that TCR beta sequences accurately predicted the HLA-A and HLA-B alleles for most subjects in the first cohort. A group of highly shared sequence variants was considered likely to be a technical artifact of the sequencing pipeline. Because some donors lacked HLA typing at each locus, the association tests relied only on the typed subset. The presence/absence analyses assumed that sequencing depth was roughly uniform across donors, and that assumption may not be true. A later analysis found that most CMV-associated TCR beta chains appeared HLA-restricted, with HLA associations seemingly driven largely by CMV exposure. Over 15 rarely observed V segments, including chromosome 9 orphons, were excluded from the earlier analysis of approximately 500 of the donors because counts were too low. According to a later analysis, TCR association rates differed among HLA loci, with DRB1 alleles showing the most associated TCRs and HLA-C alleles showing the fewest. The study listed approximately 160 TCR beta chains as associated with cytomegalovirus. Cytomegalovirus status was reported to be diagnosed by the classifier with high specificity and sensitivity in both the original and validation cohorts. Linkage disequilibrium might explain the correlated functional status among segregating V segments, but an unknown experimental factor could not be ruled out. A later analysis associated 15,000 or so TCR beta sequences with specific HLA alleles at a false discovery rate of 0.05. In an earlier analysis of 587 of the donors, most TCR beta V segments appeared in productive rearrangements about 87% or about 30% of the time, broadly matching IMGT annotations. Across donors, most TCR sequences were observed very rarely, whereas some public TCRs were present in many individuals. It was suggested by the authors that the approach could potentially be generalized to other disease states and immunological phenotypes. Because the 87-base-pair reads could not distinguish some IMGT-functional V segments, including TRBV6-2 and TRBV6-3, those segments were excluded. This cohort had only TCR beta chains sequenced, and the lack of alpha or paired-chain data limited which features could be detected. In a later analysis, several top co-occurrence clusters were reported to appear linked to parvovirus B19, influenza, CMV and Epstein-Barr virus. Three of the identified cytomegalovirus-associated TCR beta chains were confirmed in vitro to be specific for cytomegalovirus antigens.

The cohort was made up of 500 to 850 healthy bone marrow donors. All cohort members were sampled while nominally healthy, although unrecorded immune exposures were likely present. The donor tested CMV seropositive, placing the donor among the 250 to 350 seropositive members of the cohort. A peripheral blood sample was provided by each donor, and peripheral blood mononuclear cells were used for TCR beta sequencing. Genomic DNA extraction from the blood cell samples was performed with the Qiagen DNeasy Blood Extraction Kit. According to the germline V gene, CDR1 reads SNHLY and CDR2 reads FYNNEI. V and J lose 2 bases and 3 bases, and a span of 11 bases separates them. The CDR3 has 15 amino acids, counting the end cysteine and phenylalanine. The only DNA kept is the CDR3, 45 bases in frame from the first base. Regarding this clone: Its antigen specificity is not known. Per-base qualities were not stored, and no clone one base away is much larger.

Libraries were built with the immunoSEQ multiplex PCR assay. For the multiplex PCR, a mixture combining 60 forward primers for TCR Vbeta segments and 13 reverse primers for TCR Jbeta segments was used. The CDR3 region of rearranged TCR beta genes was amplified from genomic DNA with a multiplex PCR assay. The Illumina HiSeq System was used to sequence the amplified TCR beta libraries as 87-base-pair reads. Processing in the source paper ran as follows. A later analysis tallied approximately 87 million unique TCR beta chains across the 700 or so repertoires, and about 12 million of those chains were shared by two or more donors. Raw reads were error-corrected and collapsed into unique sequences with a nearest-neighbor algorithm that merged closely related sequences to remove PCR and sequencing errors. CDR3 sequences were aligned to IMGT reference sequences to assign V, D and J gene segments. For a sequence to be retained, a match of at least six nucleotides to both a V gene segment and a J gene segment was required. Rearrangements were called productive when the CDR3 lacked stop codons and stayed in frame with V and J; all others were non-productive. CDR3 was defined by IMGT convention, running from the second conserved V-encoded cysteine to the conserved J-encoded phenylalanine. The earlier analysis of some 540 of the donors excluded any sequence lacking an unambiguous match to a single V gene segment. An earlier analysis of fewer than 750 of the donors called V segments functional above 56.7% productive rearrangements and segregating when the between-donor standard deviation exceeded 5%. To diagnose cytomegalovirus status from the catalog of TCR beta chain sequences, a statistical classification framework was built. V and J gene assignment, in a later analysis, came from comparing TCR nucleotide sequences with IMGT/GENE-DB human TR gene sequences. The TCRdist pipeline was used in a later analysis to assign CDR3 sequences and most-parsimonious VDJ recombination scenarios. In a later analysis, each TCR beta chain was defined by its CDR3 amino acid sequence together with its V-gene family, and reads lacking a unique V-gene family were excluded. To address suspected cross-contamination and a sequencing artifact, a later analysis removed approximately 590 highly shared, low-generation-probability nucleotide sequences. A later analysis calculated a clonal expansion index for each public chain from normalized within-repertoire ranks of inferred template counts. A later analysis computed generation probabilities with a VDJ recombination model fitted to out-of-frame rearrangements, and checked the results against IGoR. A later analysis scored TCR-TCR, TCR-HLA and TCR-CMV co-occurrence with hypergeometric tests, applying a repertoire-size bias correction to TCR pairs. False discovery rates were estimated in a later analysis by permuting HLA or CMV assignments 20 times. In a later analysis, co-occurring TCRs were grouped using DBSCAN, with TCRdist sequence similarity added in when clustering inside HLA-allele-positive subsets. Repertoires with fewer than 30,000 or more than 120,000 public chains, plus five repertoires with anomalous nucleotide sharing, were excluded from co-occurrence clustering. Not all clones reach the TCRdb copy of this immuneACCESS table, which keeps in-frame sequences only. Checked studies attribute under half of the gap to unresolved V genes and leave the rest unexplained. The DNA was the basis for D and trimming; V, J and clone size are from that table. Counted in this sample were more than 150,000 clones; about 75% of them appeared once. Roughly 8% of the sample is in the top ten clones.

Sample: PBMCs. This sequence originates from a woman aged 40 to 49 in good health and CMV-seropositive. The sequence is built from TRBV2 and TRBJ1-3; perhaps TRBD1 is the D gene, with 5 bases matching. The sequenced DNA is TGTGCCAGCAGTGAAAACCAGGGTTTTGGAAACACCATATATTTT. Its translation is CASSENQGFGNTIYF.